This entry is about one TCR beta chain. This record belongs to a study of OX40 agonist ivuxolimab in advanced cancers. The overall study: All patients had ivuxolimab intravenously every 2 weeks at 0.01 to 10 mg/kg. About 42% of patients had received prior checkpoint inhibitor therapy.

Profiling relied on immunoSEQ multiplex PCR, and the TCRdb table lists in-frame clones only, not all of them. The profile covers about 56,000 clones, with around 90% appearing a single time and roughly 25% taken by the ten largest. The germline V gene encodes CDR1 MDHEN and CDR2 SYDVKM. The CDR3 totals 15 residues. V shed 2 bases, J shed 0 bases, and the junction held 2 bases outside the gene matches. The specimen comprised CD4+ or CD8+ T cells sorted from blood, sampled in a trial of the OX40 agonist ivuxolimab. This rearrangement joins TRBV28 to TRBJ1-1; 8 nucleotides line up with TRBD1. This clonotype originated in an adult with an advanced solid tumor such as melanoma, head and neck, liver or kidney cancer. CDR3 sequence reads: CASSLDRGVNTEAFF. CDR3 nucleotides: TGTGCCAGCAGTTTAGACAGGGGAGTGAACACTGAAGCTTTCTTT.